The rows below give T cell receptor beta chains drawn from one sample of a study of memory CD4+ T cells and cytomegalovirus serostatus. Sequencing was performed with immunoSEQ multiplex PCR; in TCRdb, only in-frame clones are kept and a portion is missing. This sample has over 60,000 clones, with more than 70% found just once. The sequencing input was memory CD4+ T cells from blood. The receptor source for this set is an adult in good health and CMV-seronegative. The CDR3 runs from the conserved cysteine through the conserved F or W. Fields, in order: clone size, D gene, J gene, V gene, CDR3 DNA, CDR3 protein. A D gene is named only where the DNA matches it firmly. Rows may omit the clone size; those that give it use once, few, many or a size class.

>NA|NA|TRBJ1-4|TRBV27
TGTGCCAGCAGTTTAACAAGAGCAGATAGGACAGTTAATGAAAAACTGTTTTTT
CASSLTRADRTVNEKLFF
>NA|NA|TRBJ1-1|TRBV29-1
TGCAGCGTTGAAGAAAAGCAAGGCACTGAAGCTTTCTTT
CSVEEKQGTEAFF
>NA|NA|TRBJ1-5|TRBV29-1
TGCAGCGCCAGGGACCGAGACAATCAGCCCCAGCATTTT
CSARDRDNQPQHF
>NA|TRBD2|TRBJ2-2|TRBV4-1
TGCGCCAGCAGGGCTAGCGGGAGTGCCAACACCGGGGAGCTGTTTTTT
CASRASGSANTGELFF
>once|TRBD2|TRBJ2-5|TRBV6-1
TGTGCCAGCAGTGTAGGACTAGCGGGTCAAGAGACCCAGTACTTC
CASSVGLAGQETQYF
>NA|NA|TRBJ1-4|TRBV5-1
TGCGCCAGCAGCCGGTCGGGGGAAGGTCGGGAAAAACTGTTTTTT
CASSRSGEGREKLFF
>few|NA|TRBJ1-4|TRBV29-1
TGCAGCGCCCTCCGGGACCCGGGAGAAAAACTGTTTTTT
CSALRDPGEKLFF
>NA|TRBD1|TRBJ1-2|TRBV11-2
TGTGCCAGCAGCTTAGGCACAGGGGGCTCTGGCTACACCTTC
CASSLGTGGSGYTF
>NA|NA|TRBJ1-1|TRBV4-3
TGCGCCAGCAGCCGAAGTATCTGGTTTGGGGCTGAAGCTTTCTTT
CASSRSIWFGAEAFF
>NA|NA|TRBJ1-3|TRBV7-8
TGTGCCAGCAGCCCCCTCCGGGGCCAGGGAAACACCATATATTTT
CASSPLRGQGNTIYF
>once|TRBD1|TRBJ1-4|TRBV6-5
TGTGCCAGCAGTAGACAGGGGGCAGGTGAAAAACTGTTTTTT
CASSRQGAGEKLFF
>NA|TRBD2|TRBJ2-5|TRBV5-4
TGTGCCAGCAGCTTGGGGGGACTAGCGGGCCAAGAGACCCAGTACTTC
CASSLGGLAGQETQYF
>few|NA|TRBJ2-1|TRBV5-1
TGCGCCAGCAGTGGAGGGACAGCCCAGCCGAGCTCCTACAATGAGCAGTTCTTC
CASSGGTAQPSSYNEQFF
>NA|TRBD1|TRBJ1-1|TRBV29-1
TGCAGCGCCCCGACAGGGATGAACACTGAAGCTTTCTTT
CSAPTGMNTEAFF
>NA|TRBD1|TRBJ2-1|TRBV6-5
TGTGCCAGCAGTTACGGTGGACAGGGAGGCGTAGGTGAGCAGTTCTTC
CASSYGGQGGVGEQFF
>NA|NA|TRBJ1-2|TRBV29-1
TGCAGCGGAGGCCAGGGGAACTATGGCTACACCTTC
CSGGQGNYGYTF
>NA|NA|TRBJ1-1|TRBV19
TGTGCCAGTAATGGACCCTTACCGAACACTGAAGCTTTCTTT
CASNGPLPNTEAFF